A single sample is the source of the 10 T cell receptor beta chains below, sequenced in a study of CD8+ T cells in alopecia areata. Treatment of the sample: oral pan-JAK inhibitor, 5-10 mg twice daily. Reverse transcribed after extraction, RNA yielded cDNA as the sequencing template. Produced via immunoSEQ multiplex PCR; TCRdb's table is partial and in-frame only. Of 120,000 or so clones listed, under 65% are singletons. The sample in question was CD4+ T cells sorted from blood, obtained at week 4, from a patient treated with tofacitinib. The source is a human donor with alopecia areata.

The chain uses TRBV5-6 and TRBJ2-7; 7 bases are shared with TRBD1. V trimming: 4 bases; J trimming: 4 bases; junction bases outside the gene matches: 5. Germline V gene sequence: CDR1 SGHDT, CDR2 YYEEEE. The CDR3 is 13 amino acids. The CDR3 coding sequence is TGTGCCAGCAGCCCGGGGACAGCATACGAGCAGTACTTC. Translation gives CASSPGTAYEQYF.

This chain links TRBV18 with TRBJ1-1; no definite D call. V shed 6 bases and J shed 7 bases, with 15 bases lying between them. The CDR3 has 13 amino acids. Germline loops: CDR1 KGHSH, CDR2 LQKENI. CDR3: CASSPRDYGEAFF. CDR3 in DNA: TGTGCCAGCTCCCCCAGAGATTACGGTGAAGCTTTCTTT.

CDR3 sequence (DNA): TGTGCCAGCAGCCAAGCGCCCGGCCAGCGCGAGCAGTACTTC. It translates to CASSQAPGQREQYF. V gene TRBV4-2 combines with J gene TRBJ2-7; D is ambiguous. The V gene lost 1 base and the J gene lost 6 bases, with 13 bases spanning the gap. The germline V gene has CDR1 LGHNA and CDR2 YNFKEQ. The CDR3 totals 14 residues.

The chain has TRBV19 and TRBJ2-7; D might be TRBD1 or TRBD2, each matching 6 bases. V lost 7 bases to trimming and J lost 3 bases, with 13 bases between them. Germline-derived CDR1 and CDR2 are LNHDA and SQIVND (reference sequence). The CDR3 has 13 residues. The CDR3 sequence: CASNRGGNYEQYF. The CDR3 DNA reads TGTGCCAGTAATCGAGGGGGGAACTACGAGCAGTACTTC.

This rearrangement joins TRBV30 to TRBJ1-5, with D unresolved. Germline loops: CDR1 GTSNPN, CDR2 SVGIG (reference sequence). The CDR3 loop spans 12 amino acids. Trimming left V 0 bases short and J 3 bases short, with 3 bases between. The CDR3, as DNA: TGTGCCTGGAGTGTGCACAATCAGCCCCAGCATTTT. Protein product: CAWSVHNQPQHF. The full variable domain, its missing parts supplied by reference TRBV30 and TRBJ1-5, is SQTIHQWPATLVQPVGSPLSLECTVEGTSNPNLYWYRQAAGRGLQLLFYSVGIGQISSEVPQNLSASRPQDRQFILSSKKLLLSDSGFYLCAWSVHNQPQHFGDGTRLSIL.

The chain combines TRBV2 with TRBJ1-2, with 8 bases identical to TRBD1. This CDR3 spans 15 amino acids. CDR1 is SNHLY, CDR2 FYNNEI, per germline. Losses at the gene ends were 4 bases for V and 1 base for J; bases not matched to a gene: 5. This chain's CDR3 is CASSAGQDHNYGYTF. In DNA form, the CDR3 reads TGTGCCAGCAGTGCGGGACAGGACCATAACTATGGCTACACCTTC.

The chain links TRBV23-1 to TRBJ2-1; TRBD1 might be the D (6 bases). TRBV23-1 is an ORF for which the function is uncertain. V lost 0 bases, J lost 0 bases, and 9 bases lay in between. This CDR3 is built from 16 residues. Here the CDR3 reads CASSQSRDTSYNEQFF. For the CDR3, the DNA is TGCGCCAGCAGTCAATCGAGGGACACCTCCTACAATGAGCAGTTCTTC.

The rearrangement uses TRBV4-1 and TRBJ2-5; TRBD2 matches at 12 bases. Germline-derived CDR1 and CDR2 are MGHRA and YSYEKL. This CDR3 is built from 18 residues. With 3 bases clipped from V and 4 bases from J, the junction kept 12 bases outside the gene matches. The CDR3 nucleotides are TGCGCCAGCAGCCAGCGCTCTAGCGGGGGGGCCGTGGGAGAGACCCAGTACTTC. Amino acids: CASSQRSSGGAVGETQYF.

This chain connects TRBV30 to TRBJ2-6; weak D call: TRBD2 (5 bases). Germline CDR1 and CDR2: GTSNPN and SVGIG (reference sequence). This CDR3 is built from 15 residues. Trimming took 4 bases from V and 7 from J, leaving 17 bases between them. The CDR3 DNA sequence: TGTGCCTGGACTATAAAGGGCGCGGGCGCCAACGTCCTGACTTTC. Translation gives CAWTIKGAGANVLTF.

V is TRBV10-3 and J is TRBJ1-1; D uncertain. Germline CDR1 and CDR2: ENHRY and SYGVKD. The CDR3 length is 12 residues. Between the trimmed V and J ends, which lost 4 bases and 4 bases, there was a span of 7 bases. DNA for the CDR3: TGTGCCATCAGTGCTGACCCCACTGAAGCTTTCTTT. Protein product: CAISADPTEAFF.